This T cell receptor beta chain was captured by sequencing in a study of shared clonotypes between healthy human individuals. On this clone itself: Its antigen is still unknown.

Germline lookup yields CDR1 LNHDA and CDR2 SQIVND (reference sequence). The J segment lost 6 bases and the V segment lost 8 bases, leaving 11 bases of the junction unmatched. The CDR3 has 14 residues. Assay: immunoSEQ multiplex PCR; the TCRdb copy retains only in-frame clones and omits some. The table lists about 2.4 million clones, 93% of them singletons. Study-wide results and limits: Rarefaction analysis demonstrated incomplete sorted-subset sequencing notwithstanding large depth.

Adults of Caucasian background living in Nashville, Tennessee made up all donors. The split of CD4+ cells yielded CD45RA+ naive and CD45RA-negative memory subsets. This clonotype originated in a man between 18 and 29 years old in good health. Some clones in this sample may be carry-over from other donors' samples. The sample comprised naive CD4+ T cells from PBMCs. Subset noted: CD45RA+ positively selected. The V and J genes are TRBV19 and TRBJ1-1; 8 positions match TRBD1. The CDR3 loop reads CASVRGQGAAEAFF. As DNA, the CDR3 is TGTGCCAGTGTGAGGGGGCAGGGGGCTGCTGAAGCTTTCTTT.